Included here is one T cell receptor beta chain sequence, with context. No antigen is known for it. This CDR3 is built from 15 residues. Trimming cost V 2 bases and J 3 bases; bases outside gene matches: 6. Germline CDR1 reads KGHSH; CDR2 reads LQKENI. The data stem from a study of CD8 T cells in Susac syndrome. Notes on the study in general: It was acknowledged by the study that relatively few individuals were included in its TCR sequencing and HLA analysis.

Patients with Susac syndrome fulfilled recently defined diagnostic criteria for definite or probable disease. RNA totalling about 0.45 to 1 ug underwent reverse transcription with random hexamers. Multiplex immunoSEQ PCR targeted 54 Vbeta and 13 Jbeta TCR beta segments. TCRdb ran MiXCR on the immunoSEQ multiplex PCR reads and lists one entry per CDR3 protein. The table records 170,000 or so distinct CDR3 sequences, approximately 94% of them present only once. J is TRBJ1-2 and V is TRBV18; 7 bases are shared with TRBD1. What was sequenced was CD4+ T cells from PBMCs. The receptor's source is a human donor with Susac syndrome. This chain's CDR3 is CASSPRPTGDYGYTF. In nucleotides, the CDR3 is TGTGCCAGCTCACCAAGGCCCACAGGGGACTATGGCTACACCTTC.